Listed below are T cell receptor beta chains from one sample, sequenced in a study of response to subunit inactivated influenza vaccine. Each CDR3 protein is one row after TCRdb ran MiXCR on the RT-PCR reads. The profile shows 650,000 to 850,000 distinct CDR3 sequences, more than 11% of them singletons. Specimen: PBMCs from blood, collected approximately 15 days before vaccination. These receptors came from a man aged 50-60 years who received an inactivated influenza vaccine. Both conserved end residues are part of each CDR3. A D gene is named only where the DNA matches it firmly. Clone size, where shown, is once, few, many, or a class for clones that have expanded.

DNA | CDR3 | D | J | V | size
TGCAGCGTCGCCCTGTGGGGGCGCGGGAGTCGTTACAATGAGCAGTTCTTC | CSVALWGRGSRYNEQFF | NA | TRBJ2-1 | TRBV29-1 | few
TGTGCCAGCAGCTTAGCCTCCCGGGACAGCTGGGATAATTCACCCCTCCACTTT | CASSLASRDSWDNSPLHF | TRBD1 | TRBJ1-6 | TRBV7-3 | few
TGTGCCAGCAGCTTAAGTGTAGTAAACAATGAGCAGTTCTTC | CASSLSVVNNEQFF | NA | TRBJ2-1 | TRBV7-8 | few
TGTGCCTGGACCGGACTAGCGGACAATGAGCAGTTCTTC | CAWTGLADNEQFF | TRBD2 | TRBJ2-1 | TRBV30 | few
TGTGCCAGCAGTTCCGCCGGGACACCCCTCCACTTT | CASSSAGTPLHF | NA | TRBJ1-6 | TRBV12-3/TRBV12-4 | many
TGCGCCAGCAGCAGAACCGGGACGGAACTCTACGAGCAGTACTTC | CASSRTGTELYEQYF | NA | TRBJ2-7 | TRBV5-1 | few
TGTGCCACCAGTGATTTGGTTTCCGGGGAGCTGTTTTTT | CATSDLVSGELFF | NA | TRBJ2-2 | TRBV24-1 | few
TGTGCCAGTGGACTATGGGGTGGCTATGAGCAGTTCTTC | CASGLWGGYEQFF | NA | TRBJ2-1 | TRBV27 | NA
TGTGCCAGTAGTGTCCTGAGGGGACAGGGCTCTCAGCCCCAGCATTTT | CASSVLRGQGSQPQHF | TRBD1 | TRBJ1-5 | TRBV19 | NA
TGTGCCAGCAGCTACGACGGAGACTTAGGGGCCCAGTACTTC | CASSYDGDLGAQYF | NA | TRBJ2-5 | TRBV12-3/TRBV12-4 | few